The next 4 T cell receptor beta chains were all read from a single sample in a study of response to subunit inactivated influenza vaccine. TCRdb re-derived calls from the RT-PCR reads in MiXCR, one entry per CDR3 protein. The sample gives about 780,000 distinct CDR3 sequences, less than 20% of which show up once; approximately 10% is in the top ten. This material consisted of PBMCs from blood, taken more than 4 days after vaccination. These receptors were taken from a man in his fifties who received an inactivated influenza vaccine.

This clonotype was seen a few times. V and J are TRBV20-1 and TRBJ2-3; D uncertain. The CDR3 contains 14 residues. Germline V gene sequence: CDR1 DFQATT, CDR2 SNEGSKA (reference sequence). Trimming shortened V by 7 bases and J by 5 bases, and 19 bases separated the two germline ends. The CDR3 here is CSDLSWEARDTQYF. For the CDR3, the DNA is TGCAGTGACCTTAGTTGGGAAGCCAGAGATACGCAGTATTTT.

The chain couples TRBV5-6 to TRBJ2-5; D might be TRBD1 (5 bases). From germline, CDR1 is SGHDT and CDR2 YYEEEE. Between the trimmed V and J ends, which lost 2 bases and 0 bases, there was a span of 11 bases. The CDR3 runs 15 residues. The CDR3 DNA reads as TGTGCCAGCAGCTTCCAGCAGGGCTACCAAGAGACCCAGTACTTC. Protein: CASSFQQGYQETQYF.

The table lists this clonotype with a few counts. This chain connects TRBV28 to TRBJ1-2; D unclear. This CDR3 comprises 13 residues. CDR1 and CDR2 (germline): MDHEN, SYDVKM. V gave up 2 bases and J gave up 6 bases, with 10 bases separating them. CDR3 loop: CASSLNRRHGYTF. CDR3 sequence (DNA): TGTGCCAGCAGTTTAAACAGACGGCATGGCTACACCTTC.

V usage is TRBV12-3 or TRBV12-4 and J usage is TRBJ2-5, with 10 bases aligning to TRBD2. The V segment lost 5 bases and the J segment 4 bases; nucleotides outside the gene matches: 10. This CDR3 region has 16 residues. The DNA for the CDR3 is TGTGCCAGCAGTCCCCCTTTAGCGGGGGGACGAGAGACCCAGTACTTC. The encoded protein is CASSPPLAGGRETQYF.